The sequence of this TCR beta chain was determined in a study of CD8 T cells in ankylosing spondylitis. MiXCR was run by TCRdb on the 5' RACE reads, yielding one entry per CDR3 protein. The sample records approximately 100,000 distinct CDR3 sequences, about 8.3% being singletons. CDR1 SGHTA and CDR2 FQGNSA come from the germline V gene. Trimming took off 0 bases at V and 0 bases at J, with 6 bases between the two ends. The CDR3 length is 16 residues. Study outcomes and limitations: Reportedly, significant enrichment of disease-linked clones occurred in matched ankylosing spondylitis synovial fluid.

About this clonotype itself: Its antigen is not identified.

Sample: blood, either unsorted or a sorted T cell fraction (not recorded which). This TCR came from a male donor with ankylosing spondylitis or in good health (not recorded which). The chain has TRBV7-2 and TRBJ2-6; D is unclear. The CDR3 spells CASSLARASGANVLTF. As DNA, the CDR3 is TGTGCCAGCAGCTTAGCCCGGGCCTCTGGGGCCAACGTCCTGACTTTC.